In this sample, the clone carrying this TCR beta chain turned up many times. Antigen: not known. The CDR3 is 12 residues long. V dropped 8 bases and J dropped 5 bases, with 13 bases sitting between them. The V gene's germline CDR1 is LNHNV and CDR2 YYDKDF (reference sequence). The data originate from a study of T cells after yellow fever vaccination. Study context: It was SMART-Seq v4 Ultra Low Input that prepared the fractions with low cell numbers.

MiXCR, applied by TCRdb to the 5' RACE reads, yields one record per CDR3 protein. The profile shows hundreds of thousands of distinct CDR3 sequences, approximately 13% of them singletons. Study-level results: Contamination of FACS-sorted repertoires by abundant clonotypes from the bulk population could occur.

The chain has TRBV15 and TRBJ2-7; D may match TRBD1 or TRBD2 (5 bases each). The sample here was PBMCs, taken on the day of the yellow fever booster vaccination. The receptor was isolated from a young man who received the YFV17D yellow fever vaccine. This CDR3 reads CATSSGTHEQYF. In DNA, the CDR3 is TGTGCCACCTCCTCGGGGACCCACGAGCAGTACTTC.